Listed here is a single T cell receptor (beta chain). This sample is drawn from a study of shared T cell receptors in the human thymus. The data were produced by immunoSEQ multiplex PCR, yet TCRdb's version contains in-frame clones alone and is incomplete. The sample has hundreds of thousands of clones, roughly 85% seen once. Germline CDR1 is LGHNA and CDR2 is YSLEER. This CDR3 spans 15 amino acids. V lost 0 bases to trimming and J lost 5 bases; unmatched junction nucleotides: 6. This sample was also put to use in a study of human thymus T cells.

Sequencing used thymocytes. This rearrangement joins TRBV4-3 to TRBJ2-7, with TRBD2 identical over 8 bases. This clonotype was obtained from a girl under two years old with a congenital heart defect. The CDR3 region is CASSQETGGAHEQYF. For the CDR3, the DNA is TGCGCCAGCAGCCAAGAAACGGGGGGGGCCCACGAGCAGTACTTC.